This TCR beta chain comes out of a study of shared clonotypes between healthy human individuals (dated by TCRdb to 2018 to 2020). Some background on the complete study: The cohort included three men and a couple of women between 18 and 49 years of age. To estimate repertoire size and how much clonotype sharing occurs between individuals, the study deeply sequenced the blood TCR repertoires of about five healthy adults. To increase sequencing depth and limit assay-specific biases, different laboratories used diverse techniques to prepare libraries and sequence TCR repertoires. For each donor, three plates each were used for CD4 naive and CD4 memory, two plates were used for CD8 naive, and one plate was used for CD8 memory. Each donor's leukapheresis produced roughly between about 0.85 and 10 billion PBMCs.

Using the deep immunoSEQ assay, multiplex PCR amplified TCR CDR3 regions from genomic DNA. Extracted genomic DNA from each cell subset was distributed evenly across all wells of several immunoSEQ 96-well plates, and each plate was treated as a replicate. Each replicate PCR for sorted subsets received approximately 220 ng genomic DNA, equal to some 32,000 T cell genomes. Purified libraries were measured with a Qubit 3.0 fluorometer, size-checked on a Bioanalyzer 2100, and measured again with the KAPA Library Quantification kit. Every immunoSEQ 96-well plate was sequenced on a dedicated single-read 150-cycle Illumina NextSeq 550 flow cell. The study's processing was this. Because the immunoSEQ output held only junctional sequences and lacked quality scores, the filtering could not match the filtering applied to full-length reads. Sequences were annotated with PyIR, a Python wrapper for IgBLAST v1.9, using IMGT germline references to assign V/J genes and CDR3. Any read was removed if the V/J assignment was weak (E-value above 1e-6), the CDR3 was missing, or the read contained stop codons, out-of-frame junctions, or ambiguous translated residues. V3J clonotypes were defined as sequences sharing an identical inferred V gene, J gene, and CDR3 amino acid sequence. The percentage overlap between two repertoires was calculated by dividing the number of shared unique clonotypes by the size of the smaller repertoire. RTK rarefaction, the Chao1 estimator, and Recon v2.1 estimates of unobserved clonotypes were used to assess repertoire richness. OLGA was used to compute generation probabilities for all TCRbeta clonotypes that the gDNA method yielded from a handful of donors. TCRdb took this table from immuneACCESS and kept in-frame rearrangements with V and J called. Such tables lack part of the clones; where checked against another copy, unresolved V genes explain under half of the gap, and the rest is unexplained. The V and J calls and the clone size are those of that table, but D and trimming were determined from the DNA. The sample contains under 1,100,000 clones, around 74% of them found a single time. The ten largest clones take up approximately 1.5% of the sample.

Including cysteine and phenylalanine, the CDR3 has 15 amino acids. Left in the record is the CDR3 DNA by itself, 45 bases read in frame from the first base. V and J are truncated by 4 bases and 0 bases respectively, leaving an intervening sequence of 11 bases. Based on the germline V gene, the CDR1 and CDR2 sequences are MNHEY and SVGAGI. This clone showed up just once. No cognate antigen has been identified for it. No much larger clone is present one base from it, and per-base qualities are unavailable. The donors were healthy, HIV-negative adults who had no recently reported acute infections or vaccinations. Every donor was a Caucasian adult living in Nashville, Tennessee, USA. CD4+ T cells were enriched by magnetic negative selection, after which naive cells were positively selected on CD45RA and the negative fraction was taken as the memory subset. Blood was obtained by leukapheresis, after which PBMCs were separated by Ficoll-Histopaque density gradient centrifugation and cryopreserved in liquid nitrogen vapor phase. Purity and quantity of every magnetically sorted T cell population were checked by analytical flow cytometry. Each sorted fraction had its genomic DNA isolated and then quantified by UV absorbance on a Nanodrop 2000c.

What the work shows at the level of the full study, not this receptor alone: Sharing across several donors was observed for around 4.8% of naive CD4, 3% to 3.5% of naive CD8, 2.3% of memory CD4, and around 0.4% of memory CD8 clonotypes. Even with the large sequencing depth, rarefaction of the sorted-subset datasets indicated that sequencing was incomplete. Because the study included only a small number of donors, the genetic and exposure-history diversity represented was limited. Pairwise subsampling led to the expectation that sequencing depth would affect the degree of clonotype sharing among donors. Sampling was restricted to blood, and TCR repertoires in tissue are likely to differ from TCR repertoires in blood. Naive subsets generally had larger estimated clonotype richness than memory subsets did. Compared with non-shared clonotypes, clonotypes shared by all four sorted-subset donors had higher generation probabilities.

This TCR came from a man aged 18 to 35 in good health. The sequence links TRBV6-5 to TRBJ2-3; a weak D assignment points to TRBD1 (5 bases agree). Material for sequencing was memory CD4+ T cells sorted from blood. According to the study, the label for this sample's cell subset or site signals: CD45RA-negative fraction. CDR3 sequence: CASSFWGSSTDTQYF. The nucleotide sequence reads as follows: TGTGCCAGCAGTTTCTGGGGCTCTAGCACAGATACGCAGTATTTT.